This TCR beta chain was recorded in a study of molecular identifiers for immune sequencing clone quantification. TCRdb re-derived calls from the PCR reads in MiXCR, one entry per CDR3 protein. The table lists approximately 680,000 distinct CDR3 sequences, roughly 27% of them singletons. Libraries of naive CD8 T cells were made from approximately 20,000 to 1,000,000 sorted cells. They used 10%, 30% or 50% RNA. In its sample, this clonotype was seen a few times. A much more abundant neighbour one base away suggests this may be a read error. This CDR3 has 13 amino acids. The V and J ends lost 7 bases and 3 bases respectively, with 15 bases between them. Germline values: CDR1 SQVTM, CDR2 ANQGSEA.

This receptor was obtained from a human donor in good health. Some libraries in this study had Jurkat cell RNA spiked in. V is TRBV29-1 and J is TRBJ2-5, with D possibly being TRBD1 (5 bases). Sequencing was carried out using naive CD8+ T cells from blood, with Jurkat cell RNA spiked in. The sample's subset: FACS-sorted CD8+CD4-CCR7+CD45RA+ naive T cells. CDR3 nucleotide sequence: TGCAGCGCTGATTTGACAGTCGAAGAGACCCAGTACTTC. Translating gives CSADLTVEETQYF.